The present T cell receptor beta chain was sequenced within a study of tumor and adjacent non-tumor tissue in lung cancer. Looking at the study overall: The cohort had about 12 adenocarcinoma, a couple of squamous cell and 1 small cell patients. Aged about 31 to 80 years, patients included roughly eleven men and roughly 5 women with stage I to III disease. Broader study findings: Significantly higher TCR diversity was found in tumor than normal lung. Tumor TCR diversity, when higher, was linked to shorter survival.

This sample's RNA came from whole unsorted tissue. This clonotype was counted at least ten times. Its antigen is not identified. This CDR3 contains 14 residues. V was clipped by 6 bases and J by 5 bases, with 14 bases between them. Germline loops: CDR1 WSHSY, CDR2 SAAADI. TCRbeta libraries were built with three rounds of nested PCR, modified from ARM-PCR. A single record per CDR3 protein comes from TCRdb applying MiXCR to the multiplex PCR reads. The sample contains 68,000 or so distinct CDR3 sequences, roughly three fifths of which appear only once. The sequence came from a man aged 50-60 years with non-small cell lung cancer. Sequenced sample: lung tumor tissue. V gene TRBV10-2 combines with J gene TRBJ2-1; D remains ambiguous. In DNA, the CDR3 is TGCGCCAGCAGACGGGTATCGCGGAACAATGAGCAGTTCTTC. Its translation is CASRRVSRNNEQFF.